This is a list of T cell receptor beta chains from one sample in a study of OX40 agonist ivuxolimab in advanced cancers. Clones were sequenced by immunoSEQ multiplex PCR, and TCRdb holds only the in-frame ones, with some missing. The sample contains roughly 71,000 clones, over 80% of which appear only once. The sample was CD4+ or CD8+ T cells sorted from blood, taken in a trial of the OX40 agonist ivuxolimab. These receptors were taken from an adult with an advanced solid tumor such as melanoma, head and neck, liver or kidney cancer. CDR3s include the opening cysteine and the closing phenylalanine or tryptophan. D genes are given only for firm matches. Rows give clone size only sometimes, using once, few, many, or a class for an expanded clone.

j_call d_call v_call clone_size cdr3_aa cdr3_nt
TRBJ1-6 - TRBV27 - CASRAGSHNSPLHF TGTGCCAGCAGGGCAGGGTCCCATAATTCACCCCTCCACTTT
TRBJ2-7 TRBD2 TRBV7-8 - CASSSTSTSSSYEQYF TGTGCCAGCAGCTCTACTTCGACTAGCAGCTCCTACGAGCAGTACTTC
TRBJ1-1 - TRBV28 - CASSLSGNTEAFF TGTGCCAGCAGTTTATCGGGAAACACTGAAGCTTTCTTT
TRBJ1-2 - TRBV19 - CASSMWLNYGYTF TGTGCCAGTAGTATGTGGCTGAACTATGGCTACACCTTC
TRBJ2-7 - TRBV4-3 once CASSQESAGSYEQYF TGCGCCAGCAGCCAAGAATCGGCCGGTTCCTACGAGCAGTACTTC
TRBJ2-1 TRBD1 TRBV15 - CATSSDRGAYNEQFF TGTGCCACCAGCAGCGACAGGGGTGCCTACAATGAGCAGTTCTTC
TRBJ2-7 TRBD2 TRBV30 - CAWSVHSGVYEQYF TGTGCCTGGAGTGTACATAGCGGGGTTTACGAGCAGTACTTC
TRBJ2-1 TRBD2 TRBV5-6 few CASSSGLADYNEQFF TGTGCCAGCAGCTCGGGACTAGCGGATTACAATGAGCAGTTCTTC
TRBJ2-2 - TRBV28 - CASSFWETGTGELFF TGTGCCAGCAGTTTTTGGGAGACGGGCACCGGGGAGCTGTTTTTT
TRBJ1-1 - TRBV6-6 - CASSYSSREGQAFF TGTGCCAGCAGTTACTCGAGCCGGGAGGGACAAGCTTTCTTT
TRBJ2-7 TRBD2 TRBV4-1 - CASSQLRLATYEQYF TGCGCCAGCAGCCAATTAAGACTAGCGACATACGAGCAGTACTTC
TRBJ2-1 - TRBV28 - CASREEGSSYNEQFF TGTGCCAGCAGGGAAGAAGGGAGCTCCTACAATGAGCAGTTCTTC
TRBJ2-3 - TRBV6-5 - CASSWTGDTQYF TGTGCCAGCAGTTGGACGGGTGATACGCAGTATTTT
TRBJ2-5 - TRBV7-9 - CASSPRDGFQETQYF TGTGCCAGCAGCCCCCGGGACGGGTTCCAAGAGACCCAGTACTTC
TRBJ1-2 - TRBV13 once CASSLAGQGFGCTF TGTGCCAGCAGCTTAGCGGGGCAGGGGTTTGGCTGCACCTTC
TRBJ2-7 - TRBV28 - CASSPGRISYEQYF TGTGCCAGCAGTCCGGGACGGATCTCCTACGAGCAGTACTTC
TRBJ1-5 - TRBV5-8 - CASSLVPNNQPQHF TGTGCCAGCAGCTTGGTGCCAAATAATCAGCCCCAGCATTTT
TRBJ2-3 - TRBV7-9 - CASSLAFVGSTNTQYF TGTGCCAGCAGCTTAGCGTTTGTGGGAAGCACGAATACGCAGTATTTT
TRBJ1-5 TRBD1 TRBV19 - CASSMSTRGREDQPQHF TGTGCCAGTAGTATGAGTACCAGGGGGCGGGAGGATCAGCCCCAGCATTTT
TRBJ2-5 TRBD1 TRBV10-3 - CAISGDGTGKETQYF TGTGCCATCAGTGGGGACGGGACAGGGAAGGAGACCCAGTACTTC
TRBJ2-7 TRBD2 TRBV27 - CATKRAGPLTDYEQYF TGTGCCACCAAACGAGCGGGACCACTTACAGACTACGAGCAGTACTTC
TRBJ2-3 - TRBV7-8 - CASSLAITLSTDTQYF TGTGCCAGCAGCTTAGCGATTACCTTAAGCACAGATACGCAGTATTTT
TRBJ2-7 - TRBV15 - CATSRAGRYEQYF TGTGCCACCAGCAGAGCCGGCCGCTACGAGCAGTACTTC